This T cell receptor beta chain was sequenced in a study of vaccination and CD4 T cells after COVID-19. Treatment here: approximately 10-day PBMC culture with coronavirus spike peptide pools or control peptides (ViraFEST assay). V was cut by 5 bases and J by 3 bases, with 13 bases left in between. The CDR3 spans 14 residues. Per germline, CDR1 SGHTA and CDR2 FQGNSA. The assay that was used to sequence DNA from cultured CD4+ T cells was the Oncomine TCR Beta short-read assay. A single record per CDR3 protein comes from TCRdb applying MiXCR to the PCR reads. The sample lists around 20,000 distinct CDR3 sequences; nearly 55% were seen once. Comments on this clonotype: No antigen is known for it. This is likely a read error, given that the CDR3 carries no conserved phenylalanine or tryptophan at its end.

Sequencing was done on a sample of CD4+ T cells from blood, cultured in vitro. The chain is built from TRBV7-2 and TRBJ1-1; perhaps TRBD1 as D (5 bases). The receptor was derived from a human donor who had recovered from COVID-19. The CDR3 reads CASSPLGLDTEAFS. In DNA, the CDR3 is TGTGCCAGCAGCCCCCTGGGGCTAGACACTGAAGCTTTCTCT.